This TCR beta chain was observed in a study of beta chain features in type 1 diabetes (dated by TCRdb to 2017 to 2018). As for the study more broadly: Mean age, gender distribution, total cell number and subset yield did not differ between patients and healthy donors. Regulatory and stem cell-like memory subsets were obtained from only 8 patients and roughly 8 healthy donors, while naive and central memory subsets were obtained from all 30 or so donors. The study compared the TCRB repertoires of sorted circulating CD4+ T cell subsets in recently diagnosed type 1 diabetes patients with those in matched healthy donors. A total of 85 million to 140 million sorted cells were examined across all samples, and a strong correlation was observed between cell number per subset and RNA yield. Findings and caveats that apply to the study as a whole: The naive, central memory and regulatory TCRB repertoires appeared to resemble one another more closely among patients than among healthy donors. Sequencing cDNA rather than genomic DNA could over-represent highly expressing activated cells, although activation and CD3 levels did not differ between groups. A moderate but significant shortening of TCRB CDR3 length was observed in type 1 diabetes patients in all four CD4+ subsets. Shorter templates might be favored by PCR, yet because patient and control samples were amplified and corrected together, any such skew would affect both groups equally. Because the HLA sub-analyses included only small numbers of individuals, any influence of HLA type on TCRB rearrangement was left unresolved. At VDJ recombination sites, patients with type 1 diabetes made fewer insertions and deleted more nucleotides, a pattern implying thymic rearrangement abnormalities.

The High Capacity cDNA Reverse Transcription Kit was used to reverse transcribe all of the isolated RNA, meaning that expressed TCRB transcripts were what got sequenced. Deep immunoSEQ sequencing was applied to naive, central memory and regulatory T cell samples, giving an average of around 4 million total reads per sample. Sorted cells were lysed in RLT buffer and RNA was extracted with DNase-treated RNeasy Micro or Mini kits, depending on cell number. Each cell subset was processed on its own to prevent cross-contamination, while patient and healthy donor samples were processed together. TCRB sequences were amplified from cDNA with the immunoSEQ multiplex PCR, producing 87-bp fragments spanning the CDR3 region. Sequencing of the amplicons was done on the Illumina HiSeq platform. The paper's data handling went like this. Synthetic template baselines were used to correct PCR bias computationally, reads within Hamming distance 2 were collapsed together, and singletons that could not be merged were discarded. Reads were aligned against IMGT so that V, D and J genes, CDR3 length and insertions or deletions at six rearrangement sites could be assigned. Within each subset, clonotype counts were normalized to the number of sorted cells before true diversity and Gini coefficients were calculated with the tcR R package. The overlap coefficient, calculated on TCRB nucleotide sequences, was used to measure repertoire sharing. As a proxy for the pre-selection repertoire, out-of-frame TCRB sequences from naive cells were analyzed. Held by TCRdb, this immuneACCESS table contains in-frame sequences only and omits some clones. Under half of the omission traces to an unresolved V gene where checked; the cause of the rest is unknown. From that table come the V and J calls and clone size; the DNA was used to work out D and trimming. This sample comprises 640,000 or so clones, more than 13% of them detected only once. In total, the top ten clones hold nearly 0.04% of the sample.

Turning to this clone: It has no known antigen specificity. Per-nucleotide qualities are absent, and no much larger clonotype sits a single base away.

A single peripheral blood draw of approximately 110 mL on average was collected from each donor into heparinised tubes. A BD FACSAria II and a panel including CD45RO, CCR7, CD25, CD127, CD95 and CD27 were used to sort naive, central memory, regulatory and stem cell-like memory CD4+ T cells. Every sorted population had a purity above 98%. PBMCs were isolated right away by Lymphoprep density gradient centrifugation and were stained directly, without culture. So that batch effects would be minimized, each experiment stained and sorted samples in pairs, pairing one healthy donor with one patient. The CDR3 contains 15 residues, cysteine and phenylalanine counted. Here the CDR3 DNA is all that survives: 45 bases in frame from base 1. V is shortened by 0 bases, J by 4 bases, and the region joining them spans 10 bases. Taken from the germline V gene, the CDR1 and CDR2 loops are SGHDN and FVKESK.

The sequencing sample was made of naive CD4+ T cells from blood. The sample's cell subset or site label, decoded: true naive CD4+ T cells. The rearrangement combines TRBV14 with TRBJ1-3; the D gene is perhaps TRBD1, from 6 matching bases. The receptor's source is a man younger than 30 with type 1 diabetes. This receptor carries the CDR3 CASSQETGGGNTIYF. The base sequence is TGTGCCAGCAGCCAAGAGACAGGCGGAGGAAACACCATATATTTT.